Shown below are 6 T cell receptor beta chains from a single sample sequenced in a study of blood T cells in healthy people across ages. Sample-barcoded 5' priming and a J-beta primer mix drove a second PCR of 7 to 11 cycles. TCRdb analysed the 5' RACE reads with MiXCR anew, one entry per CDR3 protein. The table shows about 830,000 distinct CDR3 sequences, with about 59% occurring only once. The sequenced material came from blood. Receptors originate from a man under 40 in good health.

The V and J genes are TRBV2 and TRBJ2-1, with 10 positions matching TRBD2. The CDR3 totals 15 residues. V was pared by 3 bases and J by 8 bases, with 7 bases of the junction left unmatched. From germline, CDR1 is SNHLY and CDR2 FYNNEI. The CDR3, as DNA: TGTGCCAGCAGTGATTACAGCGGGGGGGCCGATGAGCAGTTCTTC. This sequence encodes CASSDYSGGADEQFF.

This clonotype was detected once. The rearrangement uses TRBV27 and TRBJ2-6, with D perhaps TRBD1 (5 bases). The germline gives CDR1 MNHEY, CDR2 SMNVEV (reference sequence). CDR3 length equals 20 residues. V lost 3 bases and J 0 bases, leaving 21 bases between the germline ends. The CDR3 nucleotides read TGTGCCAGCAGTTTCTGGACAACTAAACACGGGTCCTCTGGGGCCAACGTCCTGACTTTC. Encoded protein: CASSFWTTKHGSSGANVLTF.

This clonotype was observed many times. The J gene is TRBJ2-1, the V gene TRBV29-1; the D gene is possibly TRBD1 (6 bases). V dropped 6 bases and J dropped 1 base, with 13 bases sitting between them. Germline assignment: CDR1 SQVTM and CDR2 ANQGSEA. The CDR3 is 14 amino acids. CDR3 sequence (DNA): TGCAGCGTCCCTGCCCAGGGGTCCTACAATGAGCAGTTCTTC. Translation: CSVPAQGSYNEQFF.

This clonotype has more than one count but fewer than ten. The CDR3 nucleotides read TGCGCCAGCAGCTTGGCAGGGGAGGGGGAAGAGACCCAGTACTTC. It codes for CASSLAGEGEETQYF. The chain links TRBV5-1 to TRBJ2-5, with a tentative D call TRBD2 (7 bases). Trimming stripped 0 bases from V and 3 bases from J, with 12 bases between. Germline values: CDR1 SGHRS, CDR2 YFSETQ. CDR3 length: 15 amino acids.

The rearrangement uses TRBV4-3 and TRBJ2-7, with TRBD2 identical over 9 bases. CDR1 LGHNA and CDR2 YSLEER come from the germline V gene. V lost 0 bases to trimming and J lost 2 bases; unmatched junction nucleotides: 17. This CDR3 spans 20 amino acids. The CDR3 reads CASSQDLSGRPGLAAYEQYF. The DNA for the CDR3 is TGCGCCAGCAGCCAAGATCTATCGGGGCGGCCGGGACTAGCTGCCTACGAGCAGTACTTC.

The rearrangement uses TRBV12-3 or TRBV12-4 and TRBJ1-2, with D hard to call. V dropped 5 bases and J dropped 6 bases, with 16 bases sitting between them. The CDR3 loop spans 14 amino acids. DNA of the CDR3: TGTGCCAGCAGTCCTCCCTTGAGCGGAGATGGCTACACCTTC. As protein: CASSPPLSGDGYTF.